This TCR beta chain was recovered during a study of identical twins. Study-wide results and limits: Modeled out-of-frame TCR alpha sharing in monozygotic twins fell below observed levels. A lower insertion count was a feature of abundant cord blood beta clonotypes, with no such feature in memory repertoires.

For this clonotype: Its antigen is still unknown.

Each cDNA held unique molecular identifiers, and template switching gave it a universal primer site. Each CDR3 protein is one row after TCRdb ran MiXCR on the 5' RACE reads. The sample lists 1.5 million to 2 million distinct CDR3 sequences; more than 30% were seen once. The CDR3 is made up of 15 amino acids. All donors comprised healthy Caucasians. The clonotype comes from a newborn girl in good health. This sequence joins TRBV21-1 and TRBJ1-5; TRBD1, the table's D call, lacks a check against the DNA. TRBV21-1 is a pseudogene segment. The sample was cord blood. The CDR3 nucleotides read TGTGCCAGCAAAAATGGACAGAATAGCAATCAGCCCCAGCATTTT. It codes for CASKNGQNSNQPQHF.